These 18 T cell receptor beta chains came from one sample sequenced in a study of CXCR3-negative and CXCR3-positive naive CD8 T cells. The study's findings and limits: More hydrophobic TRB CDR3s occurred in CXCR3-positive than in CXCR3-negative naive cells.

No antigen is known for these receptors. TRB cDNA was prepared as libraries by UMI-labeled 5' RACE. For each CDR3 protein, TCRdb gives one entry from its re-call of the 5' RACE reads, without DNA. This sample's table reports 49,000 or so distinct CDR3 sequences. Sequences were obtained from naive CXCR3+ CD8+ T cells from blood. This sample's subset: CD45RO-CCR7+CD27+CD95- naive CD8+ T cells expressing CXCR3 (TNR3+). The receptors here all came from a human donor in good health. Some clones in this sample may be carry-over from other donors' samples.

The V gene is TRBV29-1, the J gene TRBJ1-1. This CDR3 contains 11 residues. Germline V lookup: CDR1 SQVTM, CDR2 ANQGSEA. CDR3 loop: CSSEANTEAFF.

The J gene is TRBJ1-3, the V gene TRBV7-9. This CDR3 contains 23 residues. CDR1 is SEHNR and CDR2 is FQNEAQ in the germline V gene (reference sequence). The CDR3 reads CASSLTLPKQELGRRRPGNTIYF.

The chain has TRBV5-5 and TRBJ2-4; as DNA is missing, the TRBD1 call by TCRdb cannot be tested. The germline V gene encodes CDR1 SGHKS and CDR2 YYEKEE (reference sequence). The CDR3 extends over 16 amino acids. The CDR3 spells CASSLEVPGAGNIQYF.

The chain uses TRBV2 and TRBJ2-3. This CDR3 has 14 residues. CDR1 SNHLY and CDR2 FYNNEI come from the germline V gene. CDR3 in amino acids: CASDGSQATDTQYF. The whole variable domain, filled in from reference TRBV2 and TRBJ2-3, reads EPEVTQTPSHQVTQMGQEVILRCVPISNHLYFYWYRQILGQKVEFLVSFYNNEISEKSEIFDDQFSVERPDGSNFTLKIRSTKLEDSAMYFCASDGSQATDTQYFGPGTRLTVL.

The rearrangement links TRBV7-2 to TRBJ2-5; without DNA, the TCRdb call of TRBD1 cannot be checked. The CDR3 is made up of 16 amino acids. Germline CDR1 reads SGHTA; CDR2 reads FQGNSA. CDR3: CASTTVGTGILETQYF.

The chain combines TRBV12-3 or TRBV12-4 with TRBJ2-1; with no DNA, the TCRdb D assignment of TRBD1 cannot be verified. This CDR3 comprises 16 residues. This chain's CDR3 is CASRFTQELWNNEQFF.

The gene calls are TRBV5-4 and TRBJ2-5; TCRdb reports TRBD1, a call that lacks DNA to check it against. Germline CDR1 reads SGHNT; CDR2 reads YYREEE (reference sequence). This CDR3 is built from 15 residues. CDR3 residues: CAYRRGAGPQEAQYF.

This chain links TRBV29-1 with TRBJ2-2. CDR1 is SQVTM and CDR2 is ANQGSEA in the germline V gene. The CDR3 runs to 12 residues. CDR3 protein: CSAAARPGELFF.

The chain employs TRBV19 and TRBJ2-2; TCRdb indicates TRBD2, and absent DNA this call remains unverified. The germline V gene has CDR1 LNHDA and CDR2 SQIVND (reference sequence). The CDR3 loop spans 18 amino acids. This CDR3 reads CASRSGGPYGSNTGELFF. Full variable domain (remainder filled in from reference TRBV19 and TRBJ2-2): DGGITQSPKYLFRKEGQNVTLSCEQNLNHDAMYWYRQDPGQGLRLIYYSQIVNDFQKGDIAEGYSVSREKKESFPLTVTSAQKNPTAFYLCASRSGGPYGSNTGELFFGEGSRLTVL.

This CDR3 reads CASTTGTYEQYF. The chain employs TRBV10-2 and TRBJ2-7; TCRdb calls TRBD1, which cannot be checked without DNA. From germline, CDR1 is WSHSY and CDR2 SAAADI. This CDR3 contains 12 residues.

The chain combines TRBV4-3 with TRBJ1-2. The CDR3 is made up of 13 amino acids. Germline-derived CDR1 and CDR2 are LGHNA and YSLEER. CDR3 residues: CASSQSEVYGYTF.

This chain connects TRBV10-2 to TRBJ2-5; the D call of TRBD2 rests on TCRdb alone, since no DNA is present to check it. This CDR3 comprises 14 residues. Germline CDR1 and CDR2: WSHSY and SAAADI. This chain's CDR3 is CASRGLAGGETQYF.

The CDR3 protein is CASTPRQGTNTEAFF. This rearrangement joins TRBV9 to TRBJ1-1; TCRdb's D call, TRBD1, is unchecked because there is no DNA. This CDR3 has 15 amino acids. Germline lookup yields CDR1 SGDLS and CDR2 YYNGEE.

The chain has TRBV5-1 and TRBJ1-1. This CDR3 has 13 residues. Germline CDR1 and CDR2: SGHRS and YFSETQ. The CDR3 sequence: CASSLDLNTEAFF.

The rearrangement joins TRBV7-2 to TRBJ2-5; TCRdb picks TRBD1, but there is no DNA to check that call. CDR3 size: 14 residues. CDR1 SGHTA and CDR2 FQGNSA come from the germline V gene. The CDR3: CASSFGPLQETQYF.

The V and J genes are TRBV7-6 and TRBJ2-5; TCRdb lists TRBD1, though no DNA is available to test this call. The CDR3 totals 15 residues. Germline loops: CDR1 SGHVS, CDR2 FNYEAQ. The CDR3 sequence is CASIPTRGGPETQYF.

The V call is TRBV7-9, the J call TRBJ2-7; TCRdb's assignment of TRBD1 cannot be checked, as there is no DNA. This CDR3 contains 14 residues. Looked up from germline, CDR1 is SEHNR and CDR2 is FQNEAQ (reference sequence). The CDR3 protein is CASSLASVPLEQYF.

The genes are TRBV7-9 and TRBJ2-7; TCRdb's D gene call, TRBD1, goes unchecked for lack of DNA. The CDR3 loop spans 14 amino acids. Germline lookup yields CDR1 SEHNR and CDR2 FQNEAQ (reference sequence). The CDR3 is CASSHRDSPYEQYF.